This TCR beta chain was sequenced during a study of cytomegalovirus exposure and HLA in healthy donors. Points from the study as a whole: Most subjects had HLA-A and HLA-B alleles reportedly predicted accurately by TCR beta sequences. Exclusion as indistinguishable affected some V segments, including TRBV6-2 and TRBV6-3. A later analysis found common viral pathogens apparently linked to several of the most significant clusters. Fewer than 20,000 TCR beta sequences were associated with HLA alleles at 0.05 false discovery rate in a later analysis.

The ends were cut back, 4 bases at V and 4 bases at J, with 10 bases in the middle. This CDR3 spans 14 amino acids. Germline V gene data show CDR1 as SGHVS and CDR2 as FQNEAQ. The PCR used 60 Vbeta and 13 Jbeta primers. The assay was immunoSEQ multiplex PCR, and TCRdb's table has in-frame clones only and misses some. The data show about 180,000 clones, 82% seen once. About this clone itself: What it recognizes is unknown.

The rearrangement joins TRBV7-8 to TRBJ2-2, with D possibly matching TRBD2 (5 bases). The clonotype was recovered from a man aged 35 to 55 in good health and CMV-seronegative. The specimen was PBMCs. The CDR3 region has the DNA TGTGCCAGCAGCTCCTATGAGGGCACCGGGGAGCTGTTTTTT. Translating gives CASSSYEGTGELFF. The full variable domain, rest sourced from reference TRBV7-8 and TRBJ2-2, is GAGVSQSPRYKVAKRGQDVALRCDPISGHVSLFWYQQALGQGPEFLTYFQNEAQLDKSGLPSDRFFAERPEGSVSTLKIQRTQQEDSAVYLCASSSYEGTGELFFGEGSRLTVL.